The entry that follows covers one TCR beta chain sequence. The authors' processing: For nucleated cells, counts were estimated from reference gene primer amplification. The assay was immunoSEQ multiplex PCR, and TCRdb's table has in-frame clones only and misses some. V and J calls and clone size are copied from that table; D and trimming were computed from the DNA. The sample shows 100,000 to 120,000 clones, around four fifths of them seen only once. This sample is part of a study of blood T cell repertoires in COVID-19. About the research overall: Acute-phase and convalescent COVID-19 samples originated in the United States, Italy and Spain. From T cells, B-cell-depleted T cells, or PBMCs came the material, which was cDNA or gDNA.

The CDR3 is 15 amino acids. From germline, CDR1 is SGHVS and CDR2 FNYEAQ. The trim removed 5 bases at V and 6 bases at J, leaving 3 bases unmatched. The chain recombines TRBV7-6 with TRBJ1-6, with 11 nucleotides matching TRBD1. Sequencing used peripheral blood. The receptor comes from a woman aged 55-70 years with acute or convalescent COVID-19. CDR3 DNA: TGTGCCAGCAGCCTGGGACAGGGGGGTAATTCACCCCTCCACTTT. It translates to CASSLGQGGNSPLHF.